This entry features one T cell receptor beta chain sequence. Its antigen specificity is not known. Qualities for individual bases were not recorded, and no much larger clone is one base off. The donors belonged to the validation cohort of under 150 subjects, which was separate from the approximately 660-subject first cohort. The library relied on the immunoSEQ multiplex PCR assay. Turning to the authors' computational methods: A statistical classification framework was built for diagnosing cytomegalovirus status from the catalog of TCR beta chain sequences. The immuneACCESS repertoire file appears here via TCRdb, limited to in-frame rearrangements. These files lack a portion of the clones; in checked studies, under half of the deficit traces to unresolved V genes, and the cause of the others is not known. Clone size and the V and J calls come from that table; the DNA yielded D and trimming. Recorded for this sample are 150,000 to 200,000 clones; roughly 85% of them occurred a single time. Roughly 15% of the sample lies in the top ten.

The sample is drawn from a study of cytomegalovirus exposure and HLA in healthy donors (dated by TCRdb to the late 2010s). Broadly, across the study: A later analysis indicated that the 120 validation repertoires were generated on the platform also employed for the 720 or so repertoires of the first cohort. The study aimed to test whether signatures of past pathogen exposure could be identified by cataloging public T cell receptors. A separate validation cohort of roughly 130 different subjects was used in addition to the approximately 670-subject first cohort. To predict cytomegalovirus infection status, the study combined high-throughput TCR immunosequencing, statistical association of individual TCRs with disease status, and machine learning. Broader findings and caveats from the paper: In the study, roughly 160 TCR beta chains were listed as associated with cytomegalovirus. According to the authors, the approach could potentially be generalized to other disease states and immunological phenotypes. All 120 repertoires were used to score co-occurrence in the validation cohort in a later analysis, because that analysis had no HLA typing for the cohort. The classifier was reported to diagnose cytomegalovirus status with high specificity and sensitivity in both the original and validation cohorts. Subsequent analysis determined that TCRs grouped into clusters in the first cohort also showed a tendency toward co-occurrence across the 90 to 150 validation repertoires, and 94% of cluster scores exceeded 0. Across donors, most TCR sequences were observed very rarely, whereas some public TCRs were present in many individuals. A few of the identified cytomegalovirus-associated TCR beta chains were confirmed in vitro to be specific for cytomegalovirus antigens.

The CDR3 spans 12 residues, from the cysteine through the phenylalanine. The entry retains the CDR3 DNA only, 36 bases that are in frame from base 1. From the germline V gene, CDR1 is MDHEN and CDR2 is SYDVKM. Relative to germline, V is 5 bases shorter and J is 5 bases shorter, with 6 bases between their ends. Recombination linked TRBV28 to TRBJ2-2; the D gene is unclear. This clonotype was obtained from a man aged 18 to 30 in good health and CMV-seropositive. The source material was PBMCs. The CDR3 region has the sequence CASSPRTGELFF. The DNA reads TGTGCCAGCAGTCCACGGACCGGGGAGCTGTTTTTT.